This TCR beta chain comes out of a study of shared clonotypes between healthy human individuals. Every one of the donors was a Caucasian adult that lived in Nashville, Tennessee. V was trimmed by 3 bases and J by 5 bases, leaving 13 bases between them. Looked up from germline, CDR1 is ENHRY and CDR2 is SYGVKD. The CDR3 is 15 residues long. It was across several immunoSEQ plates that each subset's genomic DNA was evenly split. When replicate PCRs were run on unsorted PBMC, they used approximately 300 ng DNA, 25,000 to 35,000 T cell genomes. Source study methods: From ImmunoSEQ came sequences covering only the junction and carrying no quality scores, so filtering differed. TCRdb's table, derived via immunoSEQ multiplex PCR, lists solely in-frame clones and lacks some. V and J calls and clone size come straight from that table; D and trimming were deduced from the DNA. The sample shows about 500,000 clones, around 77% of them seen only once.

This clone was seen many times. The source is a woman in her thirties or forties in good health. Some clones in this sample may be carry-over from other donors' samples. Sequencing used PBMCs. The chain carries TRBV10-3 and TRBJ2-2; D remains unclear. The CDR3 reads CAISDQRLNTGELFF. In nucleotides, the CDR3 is TGTGCCATCAGTGATCAGCGACTGAATACCGGGGAGCTGTTTTTT.